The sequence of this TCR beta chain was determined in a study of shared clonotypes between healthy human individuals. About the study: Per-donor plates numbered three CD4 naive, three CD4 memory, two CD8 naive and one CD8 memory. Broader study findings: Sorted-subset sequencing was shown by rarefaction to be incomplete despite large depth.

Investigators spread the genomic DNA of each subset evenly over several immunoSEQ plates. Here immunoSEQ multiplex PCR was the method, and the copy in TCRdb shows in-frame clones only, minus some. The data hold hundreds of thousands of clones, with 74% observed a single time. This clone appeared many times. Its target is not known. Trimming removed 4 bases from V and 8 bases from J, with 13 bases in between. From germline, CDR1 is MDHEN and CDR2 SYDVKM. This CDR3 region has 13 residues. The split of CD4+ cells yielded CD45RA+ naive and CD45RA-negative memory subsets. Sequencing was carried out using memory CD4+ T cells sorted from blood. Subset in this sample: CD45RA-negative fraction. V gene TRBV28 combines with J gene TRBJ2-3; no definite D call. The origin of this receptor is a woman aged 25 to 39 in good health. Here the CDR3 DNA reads TGTGCCAGCAGTTCACGCCGGTGGGGTACGCAGTATTTT. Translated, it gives CASSSRRWGTQYF. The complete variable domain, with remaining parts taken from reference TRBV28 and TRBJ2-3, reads DVKVTQSSRYLVKRTGEKVFLECVQDMDHENMFWYRQDPGLGLRLIYFSYDVKMKEKGDIPEGYSVSREKKERFSLILESASTNQTSMYLCASSSRRWGTQYFGPGTRLTVL.